The 30 T cell receptor beta chains below all came from one sample that was sequenced in a study of T-cell memory formation after mild COVID-19. TCRdb redid the calling of the 5' RACE reads with MiXCR, one entry per CDR3 protein. The sample lists fewer than 110,000 distinct CDR3 sequences, 14% occurring once. The sequencing sample was made of PBMCs or a T cell subset sorted from them (not recorded which). These receptors were obtained from a young man who had mild COVID-19 (a few samples of this study predate the infection). Cell type and time point are not known.

This clonotype was counted ten times or more. This rearrangement joins TRBV4-2 to TRBJ2-1; D is unclear. V gave up 0 bases and J gave up 8 bases, with 5 bases separating them. Germline-derived CDR1 and CDR2 are LGHNA and YNFKEQ. The CDR3 runs to 12 residues. The CDR3 protein is CASSQDGHEQFF. DNA of the CDR3: TGTGCCAGCAGCCAAGACGGGCATGAGCAGTTCTTC.

The rearrangement links TRBV27 to TRBJ2-1, with D possibly being TRBD2 (6 bases). This CDR3 is 18 amino acids long. Trimming shortened V by 3 bases and J by 0 bases, and 18 bases separated the two germline ends. Germline lookup yields CDR1 MNHEY and CDR2 SMNVEV (reference sequence). Here the CDR3 DNA reads TGTGCCAGCAGTTTGGGTTCTTGGGGGGTAAGCTCCTACAATGAGCAGTTCTTC. Its translation is CASSLGSWGVSSYNEQFF.

As to this clonotype: The CDR3 does not end in the conserved phenylalanine or tryptophan, so this is likely a read error. The limits of the CDR3 on the DNA are not certain, so only TCRdb's listed CDR3 is given. The rearrangement links TRBV4-2 to TRBJ2-1; the D call TRBD1 from the table was never checked on the DNA. The CDR3 region is 14 residues in length, termini included. In germline, CDR1 is LGHNA, CDR2 YNFKEQ. The CDR3 reads CPISPPGQHNEQSL.

This clonotype was picked up many times. The CDR3 sequence: CASSYYGWEQYF. The CDR3 DNA is TGCGCCAGCAGCTACTACGGTTGGGAGCAGTACTTC. The chain has TRBV5-1 and TRBJ2-7; D unclear. The CDR3 is 12 residues long. The germline CDR1 and CDR2 sequences are SGHRS and YFSETQ. Deletions cut 3 bases from V and 7 bases from J, with 11 bases between.

This clonotype was seen only a few times. The chain combines TRBV7-9 with TRBJ2-1; the D is unclear. CDR1 is SEHNR and CDR2 is FQNEAQ in the germline V gene (reference sequence). This CDR3 is 14 amino acids long. Trimming cost V 4 bases and J 2 bases, with 9 bases left between them. CDR3 sequence (DNA): TGTGCCAGCAGCTCCGTACGGACCTACAATGAGCAGTTCTTC. Translation gives CASSSVRTYNEQFF.

This clonotype was counted only a few times. The genes are TRBV21-1 and TRBJ2-2; TRBD2 is the table's D call and was not checked against the DNA. TRBV21-1 is marked as a pseudogene. CDR3 length: 17 residues. CDR3 coding DNA: TGTGCCAGCAGCAACACCAGACTAGCGGGGGCCGTCGGGGAGCTGTTTTTT. Its translation: CASSNTRLAGAVGELFF.

This clonotype was picked up many times. The rearrangement uses TRBV20-1 and TRBJ1-1; possibly TRBD1 for D (6 bases). This CDR3 spans 12 amino acids. V dropped 5 bases and J dropped 2 bases, with 9 bases sitting between them. CDR1 and CDR2 (germline): DFQATT, SNEGSKA (reference sequence). Written as DNA, the CDR3 is TGCAGTGCTCAACAGGGTAACACTGAAGCTTTCTTT. It specifies CSAQQGNTEAFF.

This clonotype was recorded many times. The rearrangement links TRBV6-5 to TRBJ1-2; 7 bases are shared with TRBD1. Germline lookup yields CDR1 MNHEY and CDR2 SVGAGI. Trimming removed 2 bases from V and 8 bases from J; junction bases left unmatched: 5. This CDR3 region has 13 residues. CDR3 amino acids: CASSYRGRDGYTF. DNA of the CDR3: TGTGCCAGCAGTTACAGGGGGCGAGACGGCTACACCTTC.

This clonotype has at least ten counts. The chain joins TRBV7-2 to TRBJ1-1; the D is unclear. Trimming cost V 0 bases and J 6 bases, with 8 bases left between them. This CDR3 is built from 13 residues. From germline, CDR1 is SGHTA and CDR2 FQGNSA. In DNA, the CDR3 is TGTGCCAGCAGCTTAGCTTCCCTGTCTGAAGCTTTCTTT. Encoded protein: CASSLASLSEAFF.

A few counts support this clonotype. The rearrangement uses TRBV21-1 and TRBJ2-3. TRBV21-1 corresponds to a pseudogene. This CDR3 spans 16 amino acids. CDR3 in amino acids: CASSGWNFFWGDTQYF. CDR3 coding DNA: TGTGCCAGCAGCGGTTGGAATTTTTTTTGGGGAGATACGCAGTATTTT.

This clonotype was seen only a few times. The chain couples TRBV10-3 to TRBJ1-1; the D is unclear. The CDR3 covers 12 residues. The germline gives CDR1 ENHRY, CDR2 SYGVKD. Trimming left V 6 bases short and J 1 base short, with 6 bases between. CDR3 sequence (DNA): TGTGCCATCAGGGCGGCGAACACTGAAGCTTTCTTT. Its protein product is CAIRAANTEAFF.

This clonotype was recorded a few times. This sequence joins TRBV29-1 and TRBJ1-2; D remains ambiguous. The CDR3 runs 12 residues. Trimming pared 5 bases from V and 3 bases from J, leaving 10 bases between. Germline-derived CDR1 and CDR2 are SQVTM and ANQGSEA. CDR3 DNA sequence: TGCAGCGTTCTGGTGGCCCACTATGGCTACACCTTC. It specifies CSVLVAHYGYTF.

This clonotype was observed at least ten times. The chain joins TRBV27 to TRBJ2-2; weak D call: TRBD1 (5 bases). The germline gives CDR1 MNHEY, CDR2 SMNVEV (reference sequence). The V end was cut by 5 bases, the J end by 1 base, with 8 bases between. This CDR3 contains 14 residues. In nucleotides, the CDR3 is TGTGCCAGCAGTGAAGACAGGAACACCGGGGAGCTGTTTTTT. Protein: CASSEDRNTGELFF.

This clonotype has a handful of counts. The chain uses TRBV4-3 and TRBJ2-7; the D is unclear. The CDR3 totals 13 residues. In germline, CDR1 is LGHNA, CDR2 YSLEER. Trimming removed 0 bases from V and 3 bases from J, with 6 bases in between. The CDR3 protein is CASSQDWGYEQYF. Here the CDR3 DNA reads TGCGCCAGCAGCCAAGATTGGGGCTACGAGCAGTACTTC.

The V gene is TRBV4-1, the J gene TRBJ1-1; D may be TRBD1 (5 bases). CDR1 MGHRA and CDR2 YSYEKL come from the germline V gene. The germline V and J ends were trimmed by 1 base and 3 bases, with 12 bases remaining between them. The CDR3 totals 15 residues. CDR3 in amino acids: CASSQGGHGYTEAFF. CDR3 in DNA: TGCGCCAGCAGCCAAGGAGGACACGGGTACACTGAAGCTTTCTTT.

The genes are TRBV6-6 and TRBJ1-5; the D is unclear. Germline loops: CDR1 MNHNY, CDR2 SVGAGI (reference sequence). V gave up 5 bases and J gave up 7 bases, with 9 bases separating them. This CDR3 region has 12 residues. The chain's CDR3 is CASSESRQPQHF. The CDR3 DNA is TGTGCCAGCAGTGAATCCCGCCAGCCCCAGCATTTT.

This clonotype was counted between two and nine times. The chain combines TRBV4-3 with TRBJ1-6; D is perhaps TRBD1 (6 bases). V was cut by 2 bases and J by 2 bases, with 10 bases left in between. This CDR3 region has 16 residues. Germline CDR1 and CDR2: LGHNA and YSLEER. DNA for the CDR3: TGCGCCAGCAGCCAAAGGGGGGGCGCCTATAATTCACCCCTCCACTTT. Translation: CASSQRGGAYNSPLHF.

The gene calls are TRBV24-1 and TRBJ2-3; a weak D match, TRBD2 (5 bases). Germline V CDR1 and CDR2: KGHDR, SFDVKD. Trimming left V 0 bases short and J 5 bases short, with 5 bases between. This CDR3 is 13 amino acids long. The CDR3 DNA follows: TGTGCCACCAGTGATTTGCGGGGAGATACGCAGTATTTT. Translating gives CATSDLRGDTQYF.

This clonotype was detected a few times. The V call is TRBV11-1, the J call TRBJ1-1; tentative D call: TRBD1 (5 bases). Germline values: CDR1 SGHAT, CDR2 FQDESV (reference sequence). Deletions cut 5 bases from V and 1 base from J, with 14 bases between. CDR3 length: 15 amino acids. CDR3 nucleotides: TGTGCCAGCAGCCCCTCGACGGGACCGAACACTGAAGCTTTCTTT. Protein product: CASSPSTGPNTEAFF.

The chain is built from TRBV5-1 and TRBJ2-5; tentative D call: TRBD2 (5 bases). The CDR3 extends over 13 amino acids. Germline loops: CDR1 SGHRS, CDR2 YFSETQ. Trimming removed 5 bases from V and 5 bases from J, with 13 bases in between. Written as DNA, the CDR3 is TGCGCCAGCAGTTCAATCTCGGGGGAGACCCAGTACTTC. It translates to CASSSISGETQYF.

The rearrangement links TRBV11-1 to TRBJ2-3; D call uncertain. The ends were cut back, 7 bases at V and 3 bases at J, with 17 bases in the middle. This CDR3 region has 15 residues. Germline assignment: CDR1 SGHAT and CDR2 FQDESV (reference sequence). In nucleotides, the CDR3 is TGTGCCAGCACGGCTGCCTCCGGGCGAACAGATACGCAGTATTTT. This codes for CASTAASGRTDTQYF.

A few counts support this clonotype. The CDR3 nucleotides read TGCAGCGCCCTATGGGGCTACGAGCAGTACGTC. Its translation is CSALWGYEQYV. The chain employs TRBV29-1 and TRBJ2-7; D remains unclear. Germline V gives CDR1 SQVTM, CDR2 ANQGSEA. Trimming shortened V by 7 bases and J by 3 bases, and 10 bases separated the two germline ends. This CDR3 contains 11 residues.

J is TRBJ1-1 and V is TRBV4-1, with D possibly being TRBD1 (5 bases). Per the germline V gene, CDR1 is MGHRA and CDR2 is YSYEKL. The CDR3 totals 14 residues. V lost 2 bases and J 7 bases, leaving 14 bases between the germline ends. Here the CDR3 DNA reads TGCGCCAGCAGCCAAACCCGATCAGGGTTTGAAGCTTTCTTT. Translation gives CASSQTRSGFEAFF.

The table lists this clonotype with a few counts. The chain joins TRBV12-3 or TRBV12-4 to TRBJ2-7; 8 bases line up with TRBD1. The CDR3 loop spans 13 amino acids. Trimming removed 5 bases from V and 5 bases from J; junction bases left unmatched: 5. Written as DNA, the CDR3 is TGTGCCAGCAGTCTAGGGACAGGCGACGAGCAGTACTTC. Translated, it gives CASSLGTGDEQYF.

This clonotype occurred a few times. The chain carries TRBV6-1 and TRBJ2-7, with TRBD1 matching 9 bases. The CDR3 has 16 residues. Germline CDR1 reads MNHNS; CDR2 reads SASEGT. Germline trimming cut 2 bases from V and 0 bases from J; bases unmatched to any gene: 5. CDR3 bases: TGTGCCAGCAGTGAATGGGACAGGGAGGTCTCCTACGAGCAGTACTTC. It codes for CASSEWDREVSYEQYF.

This chain connects TRBV6-2 or TRBV6-3 to TRBJ1-5, with no clear D. This CDR3 has 13 residues. Per the germline V gene, CDR1 is MNHEY and CDR2 is SVGEGT. V lost 2 bases and J lost 0, with 2 bases in between. CDR3 region: CASSYDSNQPQHF. As DNA, the CDR3 is TGTGCCAGCAGTTACGATAGCAATCAGCCCCAGCATTTT.

The V call is TRBV6-6, the J call TRBJ2-1, with 11 bases fitting TRBD1. This CDR3 spans 14 amino acids. Germline CDR1 is MNHNY and CDR2 is SVGAGI (reference sequence). V lost 8 bases and J lost 4; bases outside the gene matches: 4. CDR3 sequence reads: CASGGTGGYNEQFF. The CDR3 nucleotides read TGTGCCAGCGGCGGGACAGGGGGATACAATGAGCAGTTCTTC.

The chain couples TRBV24-1 to TRBJ2-2; D is perhaps TRBD2 (5 bases). Per the germline V gene, CDR1 is KGHDR and CDR2 is SFDVKD. Trimming stripped 1 base from V and 7 bases from J, with 9 bases between. This CDR3 comprises 14 residues. The CDR3 nucleotides read TGTGCCACCAGTGATTTAGAGGGTAACGGGGAGCTGTTTTTT. This gives the protein CATSDLEGNGELFF.

The chain combines TRBV7-2 with TRBJ2-3; TRBD2 agrees at 8 bases. CDR3 length: 15 residues. The germline gives CDR1 SGHTA, CDR2 FQGNSA. With V trimmed by 5 bases and J by 4 bases, 8 bases remained unmatched. CDR3 in amino acids: CASSPTSGWADTQYF. The CDR3 coding sequence is TGTGCCAGCAGCCCTACTAGCGGCTGGGCAGATACGCAGTATTTT.

The table lists this clonotype with a few counts. The chain combines TRBV4-1 with TRBJ1-2; maybe TRBD1 (5 bases). V was cut by 0 bases and J by 2 bases, with 7 bases left in between. The CDR3 is 14 amino acids. Germline CDR1 and CDR2: MGHRA and YSYEKL. The CDR3 here is CASSQDRVNYGYTF. The DNA for the CDR3 is TGCGCCAGCAGCCAAGACAGGGTGAACTATGGCTACACCTTC.